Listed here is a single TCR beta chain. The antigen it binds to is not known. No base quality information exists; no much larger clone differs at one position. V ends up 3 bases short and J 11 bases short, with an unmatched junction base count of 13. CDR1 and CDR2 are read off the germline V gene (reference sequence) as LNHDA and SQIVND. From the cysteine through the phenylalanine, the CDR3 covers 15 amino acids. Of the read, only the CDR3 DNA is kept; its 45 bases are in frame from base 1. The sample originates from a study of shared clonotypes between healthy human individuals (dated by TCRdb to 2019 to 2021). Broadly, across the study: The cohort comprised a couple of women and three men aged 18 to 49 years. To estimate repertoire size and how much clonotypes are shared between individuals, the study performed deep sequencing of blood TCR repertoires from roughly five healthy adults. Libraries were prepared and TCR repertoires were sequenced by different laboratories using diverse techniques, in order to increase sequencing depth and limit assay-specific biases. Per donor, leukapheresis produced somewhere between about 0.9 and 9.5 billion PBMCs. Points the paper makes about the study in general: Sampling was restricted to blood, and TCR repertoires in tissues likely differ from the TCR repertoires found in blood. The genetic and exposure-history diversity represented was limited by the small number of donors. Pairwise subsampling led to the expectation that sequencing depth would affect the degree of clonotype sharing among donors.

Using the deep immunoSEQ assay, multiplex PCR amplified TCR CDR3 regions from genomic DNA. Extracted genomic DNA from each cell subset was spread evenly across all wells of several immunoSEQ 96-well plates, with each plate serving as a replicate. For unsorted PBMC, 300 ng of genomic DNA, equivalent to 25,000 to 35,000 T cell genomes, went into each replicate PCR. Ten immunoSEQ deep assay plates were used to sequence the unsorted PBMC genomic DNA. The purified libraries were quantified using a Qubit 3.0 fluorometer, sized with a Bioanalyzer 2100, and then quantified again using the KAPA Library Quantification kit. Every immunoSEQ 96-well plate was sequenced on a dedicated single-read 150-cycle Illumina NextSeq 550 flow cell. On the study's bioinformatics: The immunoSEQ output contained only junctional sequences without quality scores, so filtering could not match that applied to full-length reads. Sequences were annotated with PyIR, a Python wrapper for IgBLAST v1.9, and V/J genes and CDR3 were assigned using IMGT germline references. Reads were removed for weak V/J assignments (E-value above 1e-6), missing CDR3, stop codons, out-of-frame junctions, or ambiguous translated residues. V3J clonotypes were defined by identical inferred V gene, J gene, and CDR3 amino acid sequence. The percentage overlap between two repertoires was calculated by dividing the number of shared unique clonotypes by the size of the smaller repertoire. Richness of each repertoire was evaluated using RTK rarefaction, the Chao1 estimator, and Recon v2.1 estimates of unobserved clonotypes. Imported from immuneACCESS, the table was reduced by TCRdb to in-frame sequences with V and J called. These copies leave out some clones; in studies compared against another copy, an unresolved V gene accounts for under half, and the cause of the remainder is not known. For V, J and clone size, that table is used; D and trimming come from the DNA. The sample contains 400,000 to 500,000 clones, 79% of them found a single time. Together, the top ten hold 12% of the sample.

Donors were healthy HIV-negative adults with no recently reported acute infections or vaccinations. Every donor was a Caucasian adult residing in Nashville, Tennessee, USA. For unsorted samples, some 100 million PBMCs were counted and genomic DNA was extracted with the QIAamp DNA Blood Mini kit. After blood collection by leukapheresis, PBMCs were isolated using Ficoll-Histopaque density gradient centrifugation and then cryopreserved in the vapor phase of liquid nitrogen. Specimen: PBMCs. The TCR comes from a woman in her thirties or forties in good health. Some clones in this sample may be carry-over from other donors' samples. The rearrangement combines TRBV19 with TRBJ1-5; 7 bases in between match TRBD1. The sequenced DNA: TGTGCCAGTAGTATCCGGACAGGACGAAACTGGGCCCAGCATTTT. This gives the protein CASSIRTGRNWAQHF.